Included here is one TCR beta chain sequence, with context. The antigen remains unidentified. CDR1 and CDR2 (germline): SGHRS, YFSETQ. V was cut by 0 bases and J by 7 bases, with 14 bases left in between. There are 15 residues in the CDR3. This sample is part of a study of T cell responses to AZD1222 COVID-19 vaccine. Whole-study findings and limits: Reports say nearly half of spike-specific TCRs go after unmutated variant regions. The sample set comprised mostly white British donors with more females, and clonal diversity was possibly underestimated.

Profiled with immunoSEQ multiplex PCR; TCRdb holds only in-frame clones, not every one. The table has 85,000 to 130,000 clones, over 70% seen once. The origin of this receptor is an adult in good health. The V call is TRBV5-1, the J call TRBJ2-1; D tentatively reads TRBD1 or TRBD2 (5 bases each). The specimen comprised peripheral blood, sampled on day 0 of AZD1222 vaccination. The CDR3 DNA follows: TGCGCCAGCAGCTTGGGGGGGACGTCGGAGAATGAGCAGTTCTTC. Protein: CASSLGGTSENEQFF.